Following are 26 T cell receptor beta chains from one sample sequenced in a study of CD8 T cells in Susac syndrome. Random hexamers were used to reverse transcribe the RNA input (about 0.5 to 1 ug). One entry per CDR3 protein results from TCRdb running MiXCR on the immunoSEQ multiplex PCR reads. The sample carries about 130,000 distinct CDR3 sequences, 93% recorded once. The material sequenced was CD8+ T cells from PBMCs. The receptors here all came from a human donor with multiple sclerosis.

The CDR3 DNA sequence: TGTGCCAGCAGCGCGAGGCAGGGAGGAAACACCATATATTTT. It is translated as CASSARQGGNTIYF. J is TRBJ1-3 and V is TRBV9, with D possibly being TRBD1 (5 bases). The germline V and J ends were trimmed by 3 bases and 4 bases, with 11 bases remaining between them. The length of the CDR3 is 14 residues. Germline V gene lookup returns CDR1 SGDLS and CDR2 YYNGEE.

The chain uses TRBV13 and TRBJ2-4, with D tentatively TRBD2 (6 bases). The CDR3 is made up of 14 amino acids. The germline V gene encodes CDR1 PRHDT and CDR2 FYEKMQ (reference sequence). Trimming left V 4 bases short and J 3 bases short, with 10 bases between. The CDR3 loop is CASSSRGVKNIQYF. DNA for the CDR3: TGTGCCAGCAGCTCCCGCGGGGTCAAAAACATTCAGTACTTC.

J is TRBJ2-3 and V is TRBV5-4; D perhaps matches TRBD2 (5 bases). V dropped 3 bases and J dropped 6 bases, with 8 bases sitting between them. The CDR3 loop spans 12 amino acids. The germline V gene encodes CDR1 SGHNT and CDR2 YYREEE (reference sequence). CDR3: CASSYPGDTQYF. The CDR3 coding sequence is TGTGCCAGCAGCTACCCGGGGGATACGCAGTATTTT.

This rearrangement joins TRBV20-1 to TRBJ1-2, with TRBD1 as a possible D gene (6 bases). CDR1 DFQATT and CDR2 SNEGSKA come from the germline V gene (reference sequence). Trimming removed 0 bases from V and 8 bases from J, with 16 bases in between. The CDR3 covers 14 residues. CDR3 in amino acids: CSARDRSQGQGYTF. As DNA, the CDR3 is TGCAGTGCTAGAGATCGGTCCCAGGGGCAGGGCTACACCTTC.

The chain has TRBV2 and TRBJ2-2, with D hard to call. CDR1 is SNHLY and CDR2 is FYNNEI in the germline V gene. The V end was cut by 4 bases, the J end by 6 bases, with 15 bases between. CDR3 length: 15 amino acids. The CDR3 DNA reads TGTGCCAGCAGTGGTGGTCGCACCCCCCCCGGGGAGCTGTTTTTT. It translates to CASSGGRTPPGELFF.

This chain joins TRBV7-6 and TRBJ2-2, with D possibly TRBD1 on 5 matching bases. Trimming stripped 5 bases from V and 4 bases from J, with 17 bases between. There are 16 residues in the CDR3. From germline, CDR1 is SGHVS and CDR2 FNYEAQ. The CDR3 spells CASSPRGTGTTGELFF. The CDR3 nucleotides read TGTGCCAGCAGCCCCCGTGGTACAGGCACCACCGGGGAGCTGTTTTTT.

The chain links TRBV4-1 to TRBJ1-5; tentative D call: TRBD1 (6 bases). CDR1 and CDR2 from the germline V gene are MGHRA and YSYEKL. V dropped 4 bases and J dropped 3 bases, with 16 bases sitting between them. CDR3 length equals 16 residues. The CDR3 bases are TGCGCCAGCAGCCGATCCGCGGACAGCCCCAATCAGCCCCAGCATTTT. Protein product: CASSRSADSPNQPQHF.

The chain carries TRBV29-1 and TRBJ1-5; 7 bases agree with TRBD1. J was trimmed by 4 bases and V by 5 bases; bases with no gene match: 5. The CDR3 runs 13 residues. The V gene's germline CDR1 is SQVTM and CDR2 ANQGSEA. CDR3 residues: CSVSEGANQPQHF. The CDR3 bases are TGCAGCGTTAGCGAGGGGGCGAATCAGCCCCAGCATTTT.

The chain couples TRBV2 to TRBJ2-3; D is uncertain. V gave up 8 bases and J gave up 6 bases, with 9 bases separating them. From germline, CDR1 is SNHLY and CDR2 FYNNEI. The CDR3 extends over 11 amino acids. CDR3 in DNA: TGTGCCAGCTGCCCCGGGGATACGCAGTATTTT. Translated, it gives CASCPGDTQYF.

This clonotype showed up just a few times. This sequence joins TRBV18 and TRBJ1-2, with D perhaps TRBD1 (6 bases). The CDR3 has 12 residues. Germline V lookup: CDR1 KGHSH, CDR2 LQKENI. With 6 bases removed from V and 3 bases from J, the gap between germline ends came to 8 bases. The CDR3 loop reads CASSQGYYGYTF. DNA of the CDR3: TGTGCCAGCTCCCAGGGGTACTATGGCTACACCTTC.

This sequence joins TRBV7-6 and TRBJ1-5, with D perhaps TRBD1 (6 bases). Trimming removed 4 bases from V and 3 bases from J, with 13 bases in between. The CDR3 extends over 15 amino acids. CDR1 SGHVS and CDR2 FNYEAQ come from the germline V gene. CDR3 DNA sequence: TGTGCCAGCAGCTCGTCGGGACACCCCAATCAGCCCCAGCATTTT. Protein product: CASSSSGHPNQPQHF.

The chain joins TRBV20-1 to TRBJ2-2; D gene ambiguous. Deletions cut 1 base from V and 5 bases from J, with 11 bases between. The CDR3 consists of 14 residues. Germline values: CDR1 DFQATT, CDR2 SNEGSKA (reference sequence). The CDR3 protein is CSARVEQTTGELFF. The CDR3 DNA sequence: TGCAGTGCTAGAGTCGAACAGACTACCGGGGAGCTGTTTTTT.

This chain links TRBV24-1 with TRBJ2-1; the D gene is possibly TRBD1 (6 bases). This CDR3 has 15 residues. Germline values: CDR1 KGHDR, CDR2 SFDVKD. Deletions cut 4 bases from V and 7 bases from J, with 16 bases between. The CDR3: CATSDRYGTSNEQFF. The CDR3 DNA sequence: TGTGCCACCAGTGACCGATATGGGACATCGAATGAGCAGTTCTTC.

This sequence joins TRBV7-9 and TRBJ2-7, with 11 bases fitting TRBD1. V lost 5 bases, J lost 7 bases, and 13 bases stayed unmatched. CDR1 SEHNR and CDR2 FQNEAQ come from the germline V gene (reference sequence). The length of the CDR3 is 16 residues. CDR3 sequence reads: CASSPWTGGNIREQYF. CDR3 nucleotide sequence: TGTGCCAGCAGCCCATGGACAGGGGGCAATATAAGGGAGCAGTACTTC.

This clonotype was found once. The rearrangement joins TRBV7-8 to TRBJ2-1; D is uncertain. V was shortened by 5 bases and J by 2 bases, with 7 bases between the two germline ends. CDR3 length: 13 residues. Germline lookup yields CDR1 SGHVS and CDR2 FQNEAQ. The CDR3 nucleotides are TGTGCCAGCAGCGCAGGTCCCTACAATGAGCAGTTCTTC. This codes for CASSAGPYNEQFF.

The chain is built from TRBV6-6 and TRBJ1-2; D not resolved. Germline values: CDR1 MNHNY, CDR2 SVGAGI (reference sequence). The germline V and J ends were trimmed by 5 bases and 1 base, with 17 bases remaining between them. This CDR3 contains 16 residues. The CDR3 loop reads CASSTPEGQSNYGYTF. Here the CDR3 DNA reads TGTGCCAGCAGTACCCCCGAAGGGCAGAGTAACTATGGCTACACCTTC.

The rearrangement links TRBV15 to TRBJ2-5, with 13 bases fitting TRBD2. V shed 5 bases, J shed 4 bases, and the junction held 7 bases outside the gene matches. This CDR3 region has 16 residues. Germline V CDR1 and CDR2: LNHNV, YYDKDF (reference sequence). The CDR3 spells CATSGGLAGVRETQYF. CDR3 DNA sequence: TGTGCCACCAGCGGTGGACTAGCGGGGGTACGAGAGACCCAGTACTTC.

Here the CDR3 DNA reads TGTGCCATCAGTGATTTTGAGCGGGAGTCCTCCTACAATGAGCAGTTCTTC. Protein: CAISDFERESSYNEQFF. The chain combines TRBV10-3 with TRBJ2-1; 8 nucleotides align to TRBD2. This CDR3 is built from 17 residues. The junction had 7 bases not matched to a gene; V was cut back by 3 bases and J by 0 bases. CDR1 and CDR2 from the germline V gene are ENHRY and SYGVKD.

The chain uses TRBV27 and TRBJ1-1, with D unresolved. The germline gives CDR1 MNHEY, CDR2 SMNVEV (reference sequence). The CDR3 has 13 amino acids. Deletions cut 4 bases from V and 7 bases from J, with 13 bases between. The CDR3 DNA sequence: TGTGCCAGCAGTTACGGGAGTTCCGGTGAAGCTTTCTTT. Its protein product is CASSYGSSGEAFF.

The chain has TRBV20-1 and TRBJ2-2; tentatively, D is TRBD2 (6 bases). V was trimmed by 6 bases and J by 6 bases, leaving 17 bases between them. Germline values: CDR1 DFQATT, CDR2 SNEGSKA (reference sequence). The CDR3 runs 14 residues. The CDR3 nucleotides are TGCAGTGCACCCAATAAGGGACTTGCCGGGGAGCTGTTTTTT. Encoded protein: CSAPNKGLAGELFF.

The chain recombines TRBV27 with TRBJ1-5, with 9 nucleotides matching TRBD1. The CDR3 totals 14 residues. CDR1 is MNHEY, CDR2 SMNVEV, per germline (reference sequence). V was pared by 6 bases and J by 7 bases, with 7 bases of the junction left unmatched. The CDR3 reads CASSKQGAWQPQHF. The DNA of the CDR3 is TGTGCCAGCAGCAAACAGGGGGCTTGGCAGCCCCAGCATTTT.

The CDR3 DNA reads TGTGCCAGCAGTCTCGGGGGGGCTACCGAGCAGTACGTC. It codes for CASSLGGATEQYV. J is TRBJ2-7 and V is TRBV7-9, with 8 bases lining up with TRBD2. The germline gives CDR1 SEHNR, CDR2 FQNEAQ (reference sequence). The CDR3 is 13 amino acids. The J segment lost 6 bases and the V segment lost 6 bases, leaving 7 bases of the junction unmatched.

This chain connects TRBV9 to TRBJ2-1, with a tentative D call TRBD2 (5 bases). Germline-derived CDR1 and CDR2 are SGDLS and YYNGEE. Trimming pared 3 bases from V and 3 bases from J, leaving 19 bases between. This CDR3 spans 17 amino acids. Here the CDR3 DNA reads TGTGCCAGCAGCGAGAGTCCCGGAGAGCGGCACTACAATGAGCAGTTCTTC. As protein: CASSESPGERHYNEQFF.

Here the CDR3 reads CASSVAENEQFF. In DNA, the CDR3 is TGTGCCAGCAGCGTAGCGGAAAATGAGCAGTTCTTC. This chain connects TRBV9 to TRBJ2-1; D gene unclear. Germline V gives CDR1 SGDLS, CDR2 YYNGEE. The length of the CDR3 is 12 residues. The V end lost 0 bases, the J end lost 7 bases, and 5 bases lay between the germline ends.

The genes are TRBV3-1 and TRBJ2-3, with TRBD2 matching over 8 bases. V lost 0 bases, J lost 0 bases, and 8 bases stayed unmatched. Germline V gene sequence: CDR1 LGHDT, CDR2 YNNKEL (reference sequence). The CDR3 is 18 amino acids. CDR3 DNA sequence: TGTGCCAGCAGCCAAGAAACTAGCGGCAAAACTAGCACAGATACGCAGTATTTT. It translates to CASSQETSGKTSTDTQYF.

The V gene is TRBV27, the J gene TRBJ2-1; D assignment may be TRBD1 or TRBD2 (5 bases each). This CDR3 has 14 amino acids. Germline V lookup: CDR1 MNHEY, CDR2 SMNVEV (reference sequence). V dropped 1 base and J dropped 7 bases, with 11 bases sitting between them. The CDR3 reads CASSLFSGLNEQFF. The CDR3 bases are TGTGCCAGCAGTTTATTTTCGGGGCTGAATGAGCAGTTCTTC.